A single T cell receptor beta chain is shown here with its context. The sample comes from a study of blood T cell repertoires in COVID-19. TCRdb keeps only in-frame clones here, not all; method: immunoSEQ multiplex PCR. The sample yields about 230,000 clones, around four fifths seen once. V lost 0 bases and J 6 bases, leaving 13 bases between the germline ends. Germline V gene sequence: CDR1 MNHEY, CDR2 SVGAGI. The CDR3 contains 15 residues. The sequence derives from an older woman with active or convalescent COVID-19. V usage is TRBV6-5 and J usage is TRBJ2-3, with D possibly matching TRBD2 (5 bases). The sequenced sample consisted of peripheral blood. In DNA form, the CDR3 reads TGTGCCAGCAGTTACTCGACCCCGGAGGTGGATACGCAGTATTTT. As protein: CASSYSTPEVDTQYF.